Given below is one T cell receptor (beta chain) in context. Its target is not known. The donors were members of the roughly 130-subject validation cohort (separate from the approximately 670-subject first cohort). The sample comes from a study of cytomegalovirus exposure and HLA in healthy donors. Study-wide results and limits: Cytomegalovirus association was assigned to about 150 TCR beta chains. Subsequent analysis found a tendency for first-cohort TCR clusters to co-occur within the 120 or so validation repertoires.

Using immunoSEQ multiplex PCR, the repertoire was profiled, and TCRdb retains in-frame clones only, with some absent. The sample records 150,000 to 250,000 clones, around 80% being singletons. V was pared by 5 bases and J by 5 bases, with 8 bases of the junction left unmatched. CDR1 and CDR2 (germline): WNHNN, SYGVQD (reference sequence). CDR3 length: 15 amino acids. This chain links TRBV10-1 with TRBJ2-5; 10 bases are a match to TRBD2. This clonotype was sampled from a woman younger than 45 in good health and CMV-seronegative. Source material: PBMCs. The CDR3 reads CASSKAGGPVETQYF. The CDR3 DNA reads as TGCGCCAGCAGTAAAGCGGGGGGGCCTGTCGAGACCCAGTACTTC.